The rows below give T cell receptor beta chains drawn from one sample of a study of shared clonotypes between healthy human individuals. Here immunoSEQ multiplex PCR was the method, and the copy in TCRdb shows in-frame clones only, minus some. The sample consists of about 1 million clones, roughly 80% of them appearing once. Material: memory CD4+ T cells sorted from blood. The receptors originated from a man between 18 and 29 years old in good health. Both conserved end residues are part of each CDR3. A D gene is named only where the DNA matches it firmly. Size is omitted from some rows. Given values are once, few, many or a class for expanded clones.

CDR3 DNA	CDR3 protein	V gene	J gene	clone size	D gene
TGCAGTCTTGGCACCCAAGAGACCCAGTACTTC	CSLGTQETQYF	TRBV20-1	TRBJ2-5	-	-
TGCGCCAGCTCGGGAGGGATCACAGATACGCAGTATTTT	CASSGGITDTQYF	TRBV5-1	TRBJ2-3	-	TRBD2
TGTGCCAGCTCACCCAACACAGTTGGTGGAAACAATCAGCCCCAGCATTTT	CASSPNTVGGNNQPQHF	TRBV18	TRBJ1-5	-	-
TGCAGCGGGACGCAGGGAGGCGCAACTAATGAAAAACTGTTTTTT	CSGTQGGATNEKLFF	TRBV29-1	TRBJ1-4	-	-
TGCGCCAGCAGCCTCTACACAGATACGCAGTATTTT	CASSLYTDTQYF	TRBV5-1	TRBJ2-3	many	-
TGTGCCAGCAGCTTAGAGGGGGTCTACGAGCAGTACTTC	CASSLEGVYEQYF	TRBV7-2	TRBJ2-7	-	-
TGTGCCAGCAGCTCCGGGACAGGGCATGAAAAACTGTTTTTT	CASSSGTGHEKLFF	TRBV7-2	TRBJ1-4	-	TRBD1
TGTGCCAGCAGCGTACTAGCGGGGACTGCGAACACCGGGGAGCTGTTTTTT	CASSVLAGTANTGELFF	TRBV9	TRBJ2-2	-	TRBD2
TGCAGCGTTGTAGGGACTAACATGAACACTGAAGCTTTCTTT	CSVVGTNMNTEAFF	TRBV29-1	TRBJ1-1	few	-
TGCGCCAGCAGCTTGGCACAGGGGGCTAACTACGAGCAGTACTTC	CASSLAQGANYEQYF	TRBV5-1	TRBJ2-7	-	TRBD1
TGCGCCAGCAGCCTGACGACTAGCTTTAACAATGAGCAGTTCTTC	CASSLTTSFNNEQFF	TRBV5-1	TRBJ2-1	-	TRBD2
TGTGCCAGCAGCCTCCACGGACAGGCGAACACTGAAGCTTTCTTT	CASSLHGQANTEAFF	TRBV28	TRBJ1-1	-	TRBD1
TGTGCCAGCAGCCCCTTGGGGGGTAGAGGCTACGAGCAGTACTTC	CASSPLGGRGYEQYF	TRBV6-5	TRBJ2-7	-	-
TGTGCCACCAGCCCTTCCGGCGGTGGGTGGGCCTACGAGCAGTACTTC	CATSPSGGGWAYEQYF	TRBV15	TRBJ2-7	-	-
TGTGCCTGGAGTGTATGGGAAGGATTTGCTAGCGGGAGGGCCAAGGTTTCCTACGAGCAGTACTTC	CAWSVWEGFASGRAKVSYEQYF	TRBV30	TRBJ2-7	-	TRBD2
TGCGCCAGCAGCCAAGAGGGTGGCCGCTTGGGGACTGAAGCTTTCTTT	CASSQEGGRLGTEAFF	TRBV4-1	TRBJ1-1	-	-
TGTGCCAGCAGTTCACGACAGGGAAAAGAGACCCAGTACTTC	CASSSRQGKETQYF	TRBV27	TRBJ2-5	-	TRBD1
TGCGCCAGCAGCCAACTTAGCACAGATACGCAGTATTTT	CASSQLSTDTQYF	TRBV10-1	TRBJ2-3	-	-
TGCGCCAGCCGCCTCGAGGGGAGACACACAGATACGCAGTATTTT	CASRLEGRHTDTQYF	TRBV5-1	TRBJ2-3	-	-
TGCGCCAGCAGCTTACAGGGGAAGGGGAACACTGAAGCTTTCTTT	CASSLQGKGNTEAFF	TRBV5-1	TRBJ1-1	-	TRBD1
TGTGCCAGCACCGGGACAGGGGCGTTCTACTATGGCTACACCTTC	CASTGTGAFYYGYTF	TRBV19	TRBJ1-2	-	TRBD1
TGTGCCAGTAGTGGGAACAGGGCCACTGAAGCTTTCTTT	CASSGNRATEAFF	TRBV19	TRBJ1-1	-	-
TGCGCCAGCAGCGCTGGGCGCGAGCAGTACTTC	CASSAGREQYF	TRBV5-1	TRBJ2-7	many	-
TGTGCCAGCAGTGAGAGGCAGGGTGGGACTTCACCCCTCCACTTT	CASSERQGGTSPLHF	TRBV2	TRBJ1-6	few	-
TGTGCCAGCAGCTCTGCGCTAGCGGGGAGGACCGGGGAGCTGTTTTTT	CASSSALAGRTGELFF	TRBV7-2	TRBJ2-2	-	TRBD2
TGCGCCAGCAGCTTGGGGCAGGGAGGGGGCAATCAGCCCCAGCATTTT	CASSLGQGGGNQPQHF	TRBV5-1	TRBJ1-5	-	-
TGTGCCAAAGGGAATGAGGCGATGCGAAGGGAGACCCAGTACTTC	CAKGNEAMRRETQYF	TRBV27	TRBJ2-5	-	-
TGCGCCAGCAGACCCGGGACTAGTGGGTCCAATGAGCAGTTCTTC	CASRPGTSGSNEQFF	TRBV5-1	TRBJ2-1	-	TRBD2
TGCAGCGTAATAGGCGGGCTCGGCACTGAAGCTTTCTTT	CSVIGGLGTEAFF	TRBV29-1	TRBJ1-1	-	-
TGTGCCAGCGAGGGACAGTCTAACTATGGCTACACCTTC	CASEGQSNYGYTF	TRBV2	TRBJ1-2	-	TRBD1
TGTGCCAGCAGTAGCAGGGTTATGAGAAATAGCAATCAGCCCCAGCATTTT	CASSSRVMRNSNQPQHF	TRBV27	TRBJ1-5	-	-
TGTGCCAGTAGTATGTCGTGGGCCGCCTACTACGAGCAGTACTTC	CASSMSWAAYYEQYF	TRBV19	TRBJ2-7	-	-
TGTGCCAGCAGTAAGTCCGGGACAGGGGGTATTGAGGCTTTCTTT	CASSKSGTGGIEAFF	TRBV6-5	TRBJ1-1	-	TRBD1
TGCGCCAGCAGCCCCGCGGGGCGGGGGGGTCCCCTCCAACCTGGAAATACGCAGTATTTT	CASSPAGRGGPLQPGNTQYF	TRBV23-1	TRBJ2-3	-	TRBD2
TGTGCCAGTAAGGGACAGACGAACACCGGGGAGCTGTTTTTT	CASKGQTNTGELFF	TRBV19	TRBJ2-2	-	TRBD1
TGTGCCAGCAGCTTAGGTGGATCTAACTATGGCTACACCTTC	CASSLGGSNYGYTF	TRBV7-2	TRBJ1-2	-	-
TGCGCCAGCAGCCCCCGAGTGGGCCAAGAGACCCAGTACTTC	CASSPRVGQETQYF	TRBV5-1	TRBJ2-5	-	-
TGTGCCAGTAGTATTATCGGGTATGGCTACACCTTC	CASSIIGYGYTF	TRBV19	TRBJ1-2	-	-
TGTGCCAGCAGCTTCGAGGGGCAAGAGACCCAGTACTTC	CASSFEGQETQYF	TRBV7-2	TRBJ2-5	-	-
TGCGCCAGCAGCGCATTAGACTGGCCCTACGAGCAGTACTTC	CASSALDWPYEQYF	TRBV4-1	TRBJ2-7	-	-
TGTGCCAGCAGCCGAACCATGGACATCGCCGGGGCCAACGTCCTGACTTTC	CASSRTMDIAGANVLTF	TRBV11-2	TRBJ2-6	-	-
TGTGCCAGCAGTCTCAGGCCGGGCGGCGAGCAGTACTTC	CASSLRPGGEQYF	TRBV7-2	TRBJ2-7	-	-
TGTGCCAGCAGAGATTTTGGACTCTTGAGTCAGCCCCAGCATTTT	CASRDFGLLSQPQHF	TRBV5-8	TRBJ1-5	few	-
TGCGCCAGCAGCTTGGGGGACAGGACGGCAGATACGCAGTATTTT	CASSLGDRTADTQYF	TRBV5-1	TRBJ2-3	-	TRBD1
TGTGCCAGCAGTGAAGGCGGGCGCTCCTATAATTCACCCCTCCACTTT	CASSEGGRSYNSPLHF	TRBV2	TRBJ1-6	-	-
TGTGCCAGCAGCCCCGGGACAGTTAATTCACCCCTCCACTTT	CASSPGTVNSPLHF	TRBV7-6	TRBJ1-6	-	TRBD1
TGTGCCAGCAGCGCTTCGACAGGGCGGGATTACGAGCAGTACTTC	CASSASTGRDYEQYF	TRBV9	TRBJ2-7	-	-